The T cell receptor beta chain under discussion was sequenced for a study of blood T cell repertoires in COVID-19 (dated by TCRdb to about 2020). In terms of the full investigation: The collaborator samples originated in the United States, Italy and Spain and spanned the acute and convalescent phases of COVID-19. The material from the prospective study consisted of cDNA or gDNA derived from T cells, B-cell-depleted T cells, or PBMCs. Subjects who had been exposed to COVID-19, were actively infected with it, or had recovered from it provided the deeply sampled blood TCRbeta repertoires that made up the dataset. The samples were drawn from two sources: the first 160 participants of the ongoing ImmuneRACE study, and 1,000 to 1,500 subjects contributed by 6 global collaborators. Where available, HLA class I and class II types were taken from metadata supplied by the sample provider and were not determined by assay-based typing. A de-identified subject ID, COVID-19 status, age in years and sex were almost always included in the sample metadata. The repertoires were released in a freely available public database meant as a resource for research on the immune response to SARS-CoV-2. What the research found in general, with its limitations: The quantity of clinical and demographic metadata differed by source and by participant and was supplied without curation.

V is cut by 2 bases and J by 4 bases, and the space between the germline ends is 10 bases. Via the germline V gene (reference sequence), CDR1 is LGHDT and CDR2 YNNKEL. The CDR3 runs 14 residues from the cysteine to the phenylalanine. The read is trimmed to its CDR3 DNA, 42 bases read in frame from base 1. As concerns this clone: It lacks a known antigen. No much larger clone is present one base from it, and per-base qualities are unavailable.

Another Seattle source contributed samples from volunteer blood donors who had recovered from COVID-19. The collaborating institutions used their own protocols to collect whole blood in K2EDTA tubes. For TCRbeta analysis, collaborators shipped samples in one of three forms: frozen whole blood, isolated PBMCs, or DNA extracted from either of those sample types. The immunoSEQ Assay, a bias-controlled multiplex PCR, was used to amplify TCRbeta CDR3 regions from genomic DNA. In the authors' own workflow: The number of nucleated cells in each sample was estimated by amplification of reference gene primers within the assay. To quantify the absolute abundance of each unique TCRbeta CDR3 rearrangement, sequence reads were collapsed and filtered. For each sample, productive Simpson clonality was calculated by taking the square root of Simpson's diversity index across productive rearrangements. TCRdb obtained this table from immuneACCESS and retained in-frame rearrangements with V and J assigned. These tables miss some clones; where compared with another copy, unresolved V genes account for less than half of the shortfall, and the remainder is unexplained. V and J calls and clone size are as listed in that table; D and trimming were resolved from the DNA. This sample holds fewer than 150,000 clones; about 90% were observed only once. About 17% of the sample belongs to the ten largest clones.

This receptor was taken from a woman between 50 and 59 years old who had recovered from COVID-19. Material for sequencing was peripheral blood. Recombination joined TRBV3-1 (or the pseudogene TRBV3-2) with TRBJ2-3; a tentative D call is TRBD2 (7 bases match). The CDR3 has the sequence CASSQRGGSDTQYF. The DNA sequence reads TGTGCCAGCAGCCAAAGGGGGGGATCAGATACGCAGTATTTT.